Sequencing of this TCR beta chain was carried out in a study of T-cell reconstitution after alpha-beta-depleted transplantation in children. Study-level points and caveats: Diversity and T-cell counts at one year after transplant derived mostly from new T cells. In some patients, recipient T cells and intrathymic progenitors surviving conditioning explained high day-60 diversity. Several hundred expanded graft clones reportedly supplied alpha-beta T cells about two months after transplant.

Unique molecular identifiers were used to barcode this TCRbeta library. Via MiXCR, TCRdb re-called the PCR reads, giving one row per CDR3 protein. The sample has 250,000 to 400,000 distinct CDR3 sequences, approximately 23% seen once. Concerning this clonotype: Antigen unknown.

Material: PBMCs, mostly from graft donor cells, obtained 180 days after TCRalphabeta/CD19-depleted stem cell transplant. The receptor's source is a male patient aged 10 to 17 who had a stem cell transplant for acute lymphoblastic leukemia, so the T cells may come from the graft donor.

The CDR3 region has the DNA TGCGCCAGCAGTCATGAGGCGGGACACAAGAGGGGCTACACCTTC. It codes for CASSHEAGHKRGYTF. This chain uses TRBV5-1 with TRBJ1-2; the D gene is possibly TRBD1 (6 bases). Germline CDR1 is SGHRS and CDR2 is YFSETQ. The CDR3 extends over 15 amino acids. V lost 5 bases and J 8 bases, leaving 22 bases between the germline ends.